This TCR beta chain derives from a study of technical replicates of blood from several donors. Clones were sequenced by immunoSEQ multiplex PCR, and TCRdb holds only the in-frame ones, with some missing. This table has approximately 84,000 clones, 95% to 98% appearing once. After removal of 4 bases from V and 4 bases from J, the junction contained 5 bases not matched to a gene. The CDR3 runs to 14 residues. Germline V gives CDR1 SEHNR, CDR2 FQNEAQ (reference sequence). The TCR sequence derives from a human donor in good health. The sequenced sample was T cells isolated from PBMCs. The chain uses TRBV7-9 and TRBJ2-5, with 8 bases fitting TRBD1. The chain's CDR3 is CASSSQGGVETQYF. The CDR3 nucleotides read TGTGCCAGCAGCTCACAGGGGGGAGTAGAGACCCAGTACTTC.